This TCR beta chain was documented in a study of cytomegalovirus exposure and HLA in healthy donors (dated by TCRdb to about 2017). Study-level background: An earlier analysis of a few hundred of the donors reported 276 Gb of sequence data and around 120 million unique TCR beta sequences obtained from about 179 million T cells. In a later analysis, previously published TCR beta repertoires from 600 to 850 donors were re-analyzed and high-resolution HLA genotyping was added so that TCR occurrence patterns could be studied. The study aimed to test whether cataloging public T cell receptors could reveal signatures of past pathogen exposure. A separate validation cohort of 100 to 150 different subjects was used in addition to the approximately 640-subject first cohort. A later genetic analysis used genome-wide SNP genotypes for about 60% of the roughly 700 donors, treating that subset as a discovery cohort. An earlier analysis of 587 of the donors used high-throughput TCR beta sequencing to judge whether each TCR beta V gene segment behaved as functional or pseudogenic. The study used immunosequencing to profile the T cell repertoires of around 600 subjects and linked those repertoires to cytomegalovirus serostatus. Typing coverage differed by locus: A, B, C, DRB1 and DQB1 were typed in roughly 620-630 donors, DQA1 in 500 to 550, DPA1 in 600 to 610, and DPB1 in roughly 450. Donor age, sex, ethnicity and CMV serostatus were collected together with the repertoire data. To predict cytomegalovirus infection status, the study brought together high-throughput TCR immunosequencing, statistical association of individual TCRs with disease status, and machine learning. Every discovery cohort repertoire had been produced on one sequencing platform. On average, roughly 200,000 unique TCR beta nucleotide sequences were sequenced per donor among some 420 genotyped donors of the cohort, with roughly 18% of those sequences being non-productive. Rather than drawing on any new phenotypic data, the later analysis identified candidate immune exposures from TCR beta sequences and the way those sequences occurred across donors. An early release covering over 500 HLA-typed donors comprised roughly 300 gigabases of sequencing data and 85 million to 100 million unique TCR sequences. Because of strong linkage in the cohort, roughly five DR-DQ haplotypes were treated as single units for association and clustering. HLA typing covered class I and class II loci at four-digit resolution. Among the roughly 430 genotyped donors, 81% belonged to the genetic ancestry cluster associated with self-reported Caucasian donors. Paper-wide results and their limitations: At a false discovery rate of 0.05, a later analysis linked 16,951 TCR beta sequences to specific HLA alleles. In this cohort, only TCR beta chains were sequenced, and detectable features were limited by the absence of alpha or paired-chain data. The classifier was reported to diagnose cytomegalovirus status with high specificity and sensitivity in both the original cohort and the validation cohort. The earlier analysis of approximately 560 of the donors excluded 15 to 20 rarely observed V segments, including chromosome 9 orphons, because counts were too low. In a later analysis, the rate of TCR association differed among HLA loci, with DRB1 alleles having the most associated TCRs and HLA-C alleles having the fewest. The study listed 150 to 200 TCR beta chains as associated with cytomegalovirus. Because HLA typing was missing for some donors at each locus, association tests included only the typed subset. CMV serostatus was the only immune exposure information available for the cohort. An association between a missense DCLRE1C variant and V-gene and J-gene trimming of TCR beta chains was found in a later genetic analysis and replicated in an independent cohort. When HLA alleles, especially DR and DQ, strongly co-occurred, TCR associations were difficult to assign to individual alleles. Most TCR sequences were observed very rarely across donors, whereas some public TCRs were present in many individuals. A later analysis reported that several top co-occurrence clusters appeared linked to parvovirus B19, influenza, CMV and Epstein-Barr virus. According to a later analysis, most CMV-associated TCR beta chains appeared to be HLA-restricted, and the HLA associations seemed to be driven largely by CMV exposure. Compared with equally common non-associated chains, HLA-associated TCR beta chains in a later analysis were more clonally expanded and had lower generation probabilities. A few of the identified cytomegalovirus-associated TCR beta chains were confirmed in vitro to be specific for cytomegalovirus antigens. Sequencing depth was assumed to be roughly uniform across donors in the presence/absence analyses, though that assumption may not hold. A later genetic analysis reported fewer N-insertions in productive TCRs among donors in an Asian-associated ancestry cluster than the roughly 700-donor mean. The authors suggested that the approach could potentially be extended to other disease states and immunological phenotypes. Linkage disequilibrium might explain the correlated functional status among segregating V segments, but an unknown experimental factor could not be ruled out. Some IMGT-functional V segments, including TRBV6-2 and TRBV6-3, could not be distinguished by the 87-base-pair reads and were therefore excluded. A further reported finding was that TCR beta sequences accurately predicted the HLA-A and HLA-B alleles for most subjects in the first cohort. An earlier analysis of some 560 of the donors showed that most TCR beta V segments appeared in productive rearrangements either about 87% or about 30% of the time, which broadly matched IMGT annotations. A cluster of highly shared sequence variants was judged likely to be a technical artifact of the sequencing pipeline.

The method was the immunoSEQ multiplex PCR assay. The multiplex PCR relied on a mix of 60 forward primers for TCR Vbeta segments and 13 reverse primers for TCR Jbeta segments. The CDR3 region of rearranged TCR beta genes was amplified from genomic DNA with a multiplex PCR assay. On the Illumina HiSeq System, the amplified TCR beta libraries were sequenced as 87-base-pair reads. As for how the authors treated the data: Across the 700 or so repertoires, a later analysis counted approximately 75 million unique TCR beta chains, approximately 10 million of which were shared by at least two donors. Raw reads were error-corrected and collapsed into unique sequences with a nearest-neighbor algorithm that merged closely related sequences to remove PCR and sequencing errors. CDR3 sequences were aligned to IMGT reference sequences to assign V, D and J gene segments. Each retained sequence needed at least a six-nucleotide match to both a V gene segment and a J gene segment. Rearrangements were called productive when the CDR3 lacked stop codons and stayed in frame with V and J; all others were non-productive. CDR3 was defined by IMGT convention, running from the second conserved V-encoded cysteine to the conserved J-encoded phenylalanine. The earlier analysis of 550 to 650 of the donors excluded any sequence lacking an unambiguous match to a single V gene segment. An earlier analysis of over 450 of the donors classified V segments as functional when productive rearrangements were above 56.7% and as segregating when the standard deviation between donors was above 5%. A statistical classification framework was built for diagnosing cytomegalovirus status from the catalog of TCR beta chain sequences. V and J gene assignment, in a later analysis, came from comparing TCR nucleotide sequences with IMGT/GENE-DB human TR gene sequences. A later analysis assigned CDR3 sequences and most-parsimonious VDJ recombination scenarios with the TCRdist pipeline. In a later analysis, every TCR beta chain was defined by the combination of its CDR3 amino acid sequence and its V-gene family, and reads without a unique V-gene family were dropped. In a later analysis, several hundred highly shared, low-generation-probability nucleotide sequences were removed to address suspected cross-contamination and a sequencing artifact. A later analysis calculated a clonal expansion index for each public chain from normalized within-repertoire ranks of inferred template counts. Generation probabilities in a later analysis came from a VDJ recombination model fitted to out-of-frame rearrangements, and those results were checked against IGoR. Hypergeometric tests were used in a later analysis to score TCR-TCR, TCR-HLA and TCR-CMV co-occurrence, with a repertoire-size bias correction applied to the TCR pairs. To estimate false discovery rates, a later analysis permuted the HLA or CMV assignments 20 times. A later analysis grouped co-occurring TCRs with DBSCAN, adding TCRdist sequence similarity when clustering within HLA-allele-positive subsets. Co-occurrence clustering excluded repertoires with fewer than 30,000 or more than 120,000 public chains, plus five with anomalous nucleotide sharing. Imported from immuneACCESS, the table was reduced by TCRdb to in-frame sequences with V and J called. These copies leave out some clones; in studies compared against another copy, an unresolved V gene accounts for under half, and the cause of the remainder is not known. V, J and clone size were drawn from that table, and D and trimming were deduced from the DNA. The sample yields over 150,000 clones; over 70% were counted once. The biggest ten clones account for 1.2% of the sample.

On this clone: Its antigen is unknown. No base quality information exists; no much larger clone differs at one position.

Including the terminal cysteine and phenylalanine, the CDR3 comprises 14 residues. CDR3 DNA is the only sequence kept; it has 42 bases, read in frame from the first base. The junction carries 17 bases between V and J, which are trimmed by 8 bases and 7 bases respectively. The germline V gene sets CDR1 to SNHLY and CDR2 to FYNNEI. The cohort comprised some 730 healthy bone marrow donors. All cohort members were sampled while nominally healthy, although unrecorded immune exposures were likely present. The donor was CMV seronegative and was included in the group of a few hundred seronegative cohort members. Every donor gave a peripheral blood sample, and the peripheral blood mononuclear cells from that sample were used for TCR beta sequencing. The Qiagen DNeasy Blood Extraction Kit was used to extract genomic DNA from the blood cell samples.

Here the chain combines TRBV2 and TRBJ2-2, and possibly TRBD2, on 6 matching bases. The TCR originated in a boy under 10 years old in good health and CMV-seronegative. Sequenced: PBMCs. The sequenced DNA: TGTGCCAGCCGACTAGGAGAAGGGAACGGGGAGCTGTTTTTT. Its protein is CASRLGEGNGELFF.